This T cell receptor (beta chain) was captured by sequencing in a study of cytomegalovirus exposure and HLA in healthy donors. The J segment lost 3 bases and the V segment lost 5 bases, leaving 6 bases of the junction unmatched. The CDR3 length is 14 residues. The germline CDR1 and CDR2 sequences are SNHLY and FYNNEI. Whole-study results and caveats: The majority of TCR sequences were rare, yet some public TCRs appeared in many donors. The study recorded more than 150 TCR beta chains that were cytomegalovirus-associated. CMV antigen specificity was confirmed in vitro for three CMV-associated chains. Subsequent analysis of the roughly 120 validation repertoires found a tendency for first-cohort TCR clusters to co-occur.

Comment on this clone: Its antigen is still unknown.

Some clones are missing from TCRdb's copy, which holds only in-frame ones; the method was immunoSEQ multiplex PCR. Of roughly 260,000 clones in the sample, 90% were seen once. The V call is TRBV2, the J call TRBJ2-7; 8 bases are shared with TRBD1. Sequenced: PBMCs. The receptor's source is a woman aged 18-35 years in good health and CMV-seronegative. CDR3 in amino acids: CASSLDREVYEQYF. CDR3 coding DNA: TGTGCCAGCAGTTTGGACAGGGAGGTCTACGAGCAGTACTTC.